The T cell receptor beta chain described here comes from a study of lymphopenia after photon versus proton radiotherapy. Study results and limitations: Relative stability marked proton patients; photon patients lost diversity and naive cells. Only patients who died were analyzed for survival; proton advantage is unproven. After lymphocyte nadir, photon-treated repertoires showed oligoclonal expansion, especially CD8+ Temra. Larger post-nadir TCR diversity loss correlated inversely with survival in deceased patients.

Concerning this clone itself: No antigen is known for it.

The method was immunoSEQ multiplex PCR; TCRdb's version includes in-frame clones alone and lacks a portion of them. The sample contains some 42,000 clones, approximately 82% of which appear only once. V was cut by 11 bases and J by 6 bases, with 20 bases left in between. Germline assignment: CDR1 MNHNS and CDR2 SASEGT. The CDR3 runs 14 residues. This sequence originates from a woman in her seventies with pancreatic cancer. The sample consisted of peripheral blood, taken from a patient treated with proton-based radiotherapy. This chain uses TRBV6-1 with TRBJ2-1; a weak D match, TRBD2 (6 bases). CDR3 nucleotides: TGTGCCGCCTTTCTGGCGGGACTTCGCAATGAGCAGTTCTTC. It encodes CAAFLAGLRNEQFF.